The entry below describes one T cell receptor beta chain. The target antigen is unknown. These data come from a study of Graves' ophthalmopathy and Graves' hyperthyroidism. Findings and caveats of the study: Blood also carried most expanded thyroid clonotypes exceeding 0.001 frequency.

Researchers took RNA transcripts and amplified TCR beta CDR3 regions from them. After a first-round RT-PCR with HTBI primers, a second-round multiplex PCR was run. In TCRdb, the multiplex PCR reads were re-called with MiXCR into one record per CDR3 protein. In the table there are 650,000 to 900,000 distinct CDR3 sequences, 40% of which are singletons. The sample comprised peripheral blood. The clonotype comes from an adult man with Graves' ophthalmopathy.

The chain's CDR3 is CSVEIEAPTETQYF. The CDR3, as DNA: TGCAGCGTTGAAATCGAAGCCCCCACGGAGACCCAGTACTTC. The chain couples TRBV29-1 to TRBJ2-5; the D is unclear. The CDR3 sequence is 14 residues long. The germline V gene encodes CDR1 SQVTM and CDR2 ANQGSEA. The ends were cut back, 2 bases at V and 5 bases at J, with 15 bases in the middle.